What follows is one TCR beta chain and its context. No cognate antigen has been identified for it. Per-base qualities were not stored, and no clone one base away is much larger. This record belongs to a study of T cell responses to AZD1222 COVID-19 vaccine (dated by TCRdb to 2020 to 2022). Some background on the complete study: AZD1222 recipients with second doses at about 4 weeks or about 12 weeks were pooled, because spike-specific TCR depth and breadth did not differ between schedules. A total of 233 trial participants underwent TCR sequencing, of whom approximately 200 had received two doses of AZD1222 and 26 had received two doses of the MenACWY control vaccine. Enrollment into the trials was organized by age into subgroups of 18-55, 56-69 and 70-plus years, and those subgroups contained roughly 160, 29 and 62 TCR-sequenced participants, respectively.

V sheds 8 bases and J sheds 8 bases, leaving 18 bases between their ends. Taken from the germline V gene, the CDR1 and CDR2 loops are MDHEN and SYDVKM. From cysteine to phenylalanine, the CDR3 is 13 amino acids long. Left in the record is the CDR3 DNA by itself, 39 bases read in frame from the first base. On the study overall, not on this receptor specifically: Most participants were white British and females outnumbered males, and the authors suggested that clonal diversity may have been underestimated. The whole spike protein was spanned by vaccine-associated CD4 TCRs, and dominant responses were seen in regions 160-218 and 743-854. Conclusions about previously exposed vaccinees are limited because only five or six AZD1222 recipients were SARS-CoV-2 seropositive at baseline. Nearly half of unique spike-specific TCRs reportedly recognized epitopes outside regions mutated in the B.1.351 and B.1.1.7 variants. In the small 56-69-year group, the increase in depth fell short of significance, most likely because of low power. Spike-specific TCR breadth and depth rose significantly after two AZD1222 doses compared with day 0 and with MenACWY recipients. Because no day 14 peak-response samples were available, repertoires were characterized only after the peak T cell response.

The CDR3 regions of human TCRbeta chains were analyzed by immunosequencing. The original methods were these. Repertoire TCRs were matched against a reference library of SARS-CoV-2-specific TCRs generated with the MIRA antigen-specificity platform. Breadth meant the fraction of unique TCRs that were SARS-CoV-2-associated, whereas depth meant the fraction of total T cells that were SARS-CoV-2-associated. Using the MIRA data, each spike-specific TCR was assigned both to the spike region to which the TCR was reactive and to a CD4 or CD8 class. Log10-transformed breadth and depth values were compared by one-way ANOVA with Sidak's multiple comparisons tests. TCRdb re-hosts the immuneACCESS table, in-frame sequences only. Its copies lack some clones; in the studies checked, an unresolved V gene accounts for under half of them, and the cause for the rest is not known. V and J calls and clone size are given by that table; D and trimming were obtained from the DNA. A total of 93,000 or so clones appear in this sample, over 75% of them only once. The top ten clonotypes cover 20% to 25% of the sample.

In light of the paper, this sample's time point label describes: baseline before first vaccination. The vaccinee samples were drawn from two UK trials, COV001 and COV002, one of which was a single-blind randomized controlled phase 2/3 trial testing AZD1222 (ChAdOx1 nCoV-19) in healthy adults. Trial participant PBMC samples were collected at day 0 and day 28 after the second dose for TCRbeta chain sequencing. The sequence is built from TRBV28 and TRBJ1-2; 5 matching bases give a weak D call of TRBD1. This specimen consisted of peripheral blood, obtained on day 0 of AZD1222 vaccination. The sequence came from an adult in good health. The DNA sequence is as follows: TGTGCCAGCTTCTCCCCTCCTCGGGGCGGCTACACCTTC. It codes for CASFSPPRGGYTF.